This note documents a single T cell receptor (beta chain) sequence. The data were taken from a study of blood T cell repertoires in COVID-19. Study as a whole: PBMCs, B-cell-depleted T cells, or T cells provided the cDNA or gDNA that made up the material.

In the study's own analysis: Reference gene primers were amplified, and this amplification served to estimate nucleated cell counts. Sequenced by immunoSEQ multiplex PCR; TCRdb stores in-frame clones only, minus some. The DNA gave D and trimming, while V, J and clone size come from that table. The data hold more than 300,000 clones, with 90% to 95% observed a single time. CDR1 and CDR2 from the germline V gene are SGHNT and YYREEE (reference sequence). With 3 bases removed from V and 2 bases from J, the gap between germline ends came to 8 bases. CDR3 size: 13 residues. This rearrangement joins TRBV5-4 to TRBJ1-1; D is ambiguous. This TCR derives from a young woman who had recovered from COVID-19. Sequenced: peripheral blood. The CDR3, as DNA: TGTGCCAGCAGCTGGAGCGGTAACACTGAAGCTTTCTTT. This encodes CASSWSGNTEAFF.